The text below deals with one T cell receptor (beta chain). The antigen remains undetermined. The source of the sample is a study of shared clonotypes between healthy human individuals. Study-level background: There were three CD4 naive, three CD4 memory, two CD8 naive and one CD8 memory plates per donor.

The CDR3 has 17 residues. Study-wide results and limits: It was observed that roughly 5.4% of naive CD4 clonotypes were shared across a handful of donors. As a rule, naive subsets had a larger estimated richness than memory subsets.

Clones were read by immunoSEQ multiplex PCR, and TCRdb kept only the in-frame ones, dropping some. This table holds around 330,000 clones, around two thirds found once. Naive CD45RA+ and memory CD45RA-negative subsets were split from CD4+ cells. This receptor was taken from a man younger than 40 in good health. This chain joins TRBV12-2 and TRBJ2-7; the table's D call of TRBD2 was not tested on the DNA. TRBV12-2 is noted as a pseudogene. The sequencing input was memory CD4+ T cells sorted from blood. Specified subset: CD45RA-negative fraction. CDR3 DNA: TGTGCAAGTCGCTTAGATTCCGGGACTAGCGGGAGGAACGAGCAGTACTTC. It encodes CASRLDSGTSGRNEQYF.